This T cell receptor beta chain was captured in a study of CD8+CD57+ T cells in acquired aplastic anemia. This clonotype was counted only a few times. For CDR3 and TCR beta VDJ profiling, genomic DNA was the template used. TCRdb itself ran the reads through MiXCR, one entry per CDR3 protein. The sample lists some 120,000 distinct CDR3 sequences; over 45% were seen once. The V end was cut by 4 bases, the J end by 2 bases, with 6 bases between. Germline V gene data show CDR1 as KGHSH and CDR2 as LQKENI. CDR3 length: 12 residues. This TCR derives from a human donor in good health, serving as a control. The chain links TRBV18 to TRBJ2-7; D call uncertain. The sequencing sample was made of sorted CD4+, CD8+, or CD8+CD57+ T cells (not recorded which) from PBMCs. This CDR3 reads CASSLGAYEQYF. CDR3 sequence (DNA): TGTGCCAGCTCACTTGGGGCCTACGAGCAGTACTTC.